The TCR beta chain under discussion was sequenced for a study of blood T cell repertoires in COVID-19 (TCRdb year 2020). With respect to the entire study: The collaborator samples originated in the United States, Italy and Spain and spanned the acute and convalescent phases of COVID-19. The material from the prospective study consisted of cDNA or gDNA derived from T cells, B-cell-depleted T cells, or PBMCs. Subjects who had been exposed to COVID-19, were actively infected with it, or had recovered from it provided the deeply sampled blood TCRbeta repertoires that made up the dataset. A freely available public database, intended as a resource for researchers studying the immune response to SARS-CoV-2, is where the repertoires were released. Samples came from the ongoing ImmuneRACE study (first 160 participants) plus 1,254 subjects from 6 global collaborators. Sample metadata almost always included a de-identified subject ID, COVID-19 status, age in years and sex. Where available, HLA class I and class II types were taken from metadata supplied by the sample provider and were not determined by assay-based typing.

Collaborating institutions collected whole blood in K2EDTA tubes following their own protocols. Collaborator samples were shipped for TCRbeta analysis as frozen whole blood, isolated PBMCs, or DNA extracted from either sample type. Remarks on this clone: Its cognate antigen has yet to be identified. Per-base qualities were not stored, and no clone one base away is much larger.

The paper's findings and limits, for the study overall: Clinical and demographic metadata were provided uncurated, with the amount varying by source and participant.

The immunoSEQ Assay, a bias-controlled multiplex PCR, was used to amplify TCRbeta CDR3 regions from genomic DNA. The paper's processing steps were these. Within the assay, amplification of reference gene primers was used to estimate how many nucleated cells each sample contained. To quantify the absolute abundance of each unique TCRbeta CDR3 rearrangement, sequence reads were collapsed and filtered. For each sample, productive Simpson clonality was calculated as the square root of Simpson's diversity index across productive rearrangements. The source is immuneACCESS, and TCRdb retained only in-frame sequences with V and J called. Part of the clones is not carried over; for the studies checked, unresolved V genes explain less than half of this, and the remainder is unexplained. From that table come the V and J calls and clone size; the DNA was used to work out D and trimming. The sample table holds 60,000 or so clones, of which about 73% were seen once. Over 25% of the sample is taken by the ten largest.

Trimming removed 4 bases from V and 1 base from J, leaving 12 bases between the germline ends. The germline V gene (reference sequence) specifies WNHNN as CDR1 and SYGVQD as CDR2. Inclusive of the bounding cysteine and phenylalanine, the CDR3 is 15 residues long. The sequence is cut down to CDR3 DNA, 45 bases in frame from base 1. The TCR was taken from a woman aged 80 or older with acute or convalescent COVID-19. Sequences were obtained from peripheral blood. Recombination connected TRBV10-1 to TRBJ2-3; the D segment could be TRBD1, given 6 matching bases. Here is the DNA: TGCGCCAGCAGTGCGCGGAAGGGGGGCACAGATACGCAGTATTTT. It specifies CASSARKGGTDTQYF.